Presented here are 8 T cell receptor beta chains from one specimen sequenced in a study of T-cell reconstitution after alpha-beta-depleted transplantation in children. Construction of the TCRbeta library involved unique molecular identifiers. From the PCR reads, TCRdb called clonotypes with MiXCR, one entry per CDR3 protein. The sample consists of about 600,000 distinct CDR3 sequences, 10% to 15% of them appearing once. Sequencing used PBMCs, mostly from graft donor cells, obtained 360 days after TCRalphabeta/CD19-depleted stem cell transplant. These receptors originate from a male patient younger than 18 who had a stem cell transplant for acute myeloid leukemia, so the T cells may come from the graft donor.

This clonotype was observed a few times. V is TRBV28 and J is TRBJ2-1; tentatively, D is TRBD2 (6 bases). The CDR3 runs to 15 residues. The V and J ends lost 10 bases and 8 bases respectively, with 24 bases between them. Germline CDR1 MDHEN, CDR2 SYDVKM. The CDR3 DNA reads TGTGCCACCCAAGAGCGGGCCCCTTTGGTCGATGAGCAGTTCTTC. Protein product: CATQERAPLVDEQFF.

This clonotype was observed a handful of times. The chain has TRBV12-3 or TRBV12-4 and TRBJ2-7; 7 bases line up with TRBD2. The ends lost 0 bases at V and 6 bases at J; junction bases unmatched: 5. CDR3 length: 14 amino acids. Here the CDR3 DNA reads TGTGCCAGCAGTTTAGCCCAGGGACTATCCGAGCAGTACTTC. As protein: CASSLAQGLSEQYF.

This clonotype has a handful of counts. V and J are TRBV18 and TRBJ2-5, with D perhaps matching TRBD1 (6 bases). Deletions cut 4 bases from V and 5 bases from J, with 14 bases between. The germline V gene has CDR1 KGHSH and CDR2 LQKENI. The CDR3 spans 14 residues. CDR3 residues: CASSQDIQGETQYF. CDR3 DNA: TGTGCCAGCTCACAGGATATCCAGGGGGAGACCCAGTACTTC.

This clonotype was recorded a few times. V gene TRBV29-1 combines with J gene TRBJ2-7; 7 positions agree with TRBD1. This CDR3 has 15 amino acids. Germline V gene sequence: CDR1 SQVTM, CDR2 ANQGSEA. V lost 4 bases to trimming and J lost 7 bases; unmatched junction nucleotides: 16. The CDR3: CSVGRLGTVSREQYF. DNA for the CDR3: TGCAGCGTTGGCCGCCTCGGGACAGTTAGCAGGGAGCAGTACTTC.

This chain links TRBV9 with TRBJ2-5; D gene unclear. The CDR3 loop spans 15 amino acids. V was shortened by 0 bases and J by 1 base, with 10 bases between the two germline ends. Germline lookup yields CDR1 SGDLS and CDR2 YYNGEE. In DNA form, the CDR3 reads TGTGCCAGCAGCGTAGGAATGAAATTCCAAGAGACCCAGTACTTC. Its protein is CASSVGMKFQETQYF.

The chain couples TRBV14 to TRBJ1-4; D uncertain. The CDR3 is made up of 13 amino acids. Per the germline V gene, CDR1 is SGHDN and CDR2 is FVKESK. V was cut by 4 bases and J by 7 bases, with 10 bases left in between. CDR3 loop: CASSPWTGEKLFF. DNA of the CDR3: TGTGCCAGCAGCCCATGGACCGGTGAAAAACTGTTTTTT.

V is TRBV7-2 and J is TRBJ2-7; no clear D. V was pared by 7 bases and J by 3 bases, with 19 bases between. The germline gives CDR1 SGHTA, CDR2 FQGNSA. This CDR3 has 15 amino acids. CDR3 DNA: TGTGCCAGCACCTTCACCGGCGGAAGGCACTACGAGCAGTACTTC. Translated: CASTFTGGRHYEQYF.

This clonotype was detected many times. DNA of the CDR3: TGCAGTGCTAGAGATTCTCGCCCTAGCTCCTACAATGAGCAGTTCTTC. Translating gives CSARDSRPSSYNEQFF. The chain has TRBV20-1 and TRBJ2-1, with D unclear. Trimming stripped 0 bases from V and 0 bases from J, with 12 bases between. CDR1 is DFQATT, CDR2 SNEGSKA, per germline (reference sequence). The length of the CDR3 is 16 residues.